The 16 T cell receptor beta chains listed next were all sequenced from one sample in a study of T cell changes during pregnancy in multiple sclerosis. Method: immunoSEQ multiplex PCR; TCRdb's copy keeps in-frame clones and lacks some. This sample has fewer than 85,000 clones, with about 95% found just once. The sample consisted of peripheral blood, taken in the second trimester of pregnancy. The receptors originated from a female donor with multiple sclerosis, enrolled in a pregnancy study.

J is TRBJ2-2 and V is TRBV28; TRBD1 is a possible D gene (5 bases). V was shortened by 6 bases and J by 0 bases, with 8 bases between the two germline ends. This CDR3 is 14 amino acids long. CDR1 is MDHEN, CDR2 SYDVKM, per germline. CDR3 nucleotide sequence: TGTGCCAGCAGCAGGGCCTCGAACACCGGGGAGCTGTTTTTT. Its protein is CASSRASNTGELFF.

The chain couples TRBV6-5 to TRBJ2-7; TRBD1 matches at 9 bases. V lost 6 bases and J lost 5; bases outside the gene matches: 8. The CDR3 has 14 residues. Germline CDR1 is MNHEY and CDR2 is SVGAGI. The CDR3 sequence is CASSHDRGRHEQYF. For the CDR3, the DNA is TGTGCCAGCAGCCATGACAGGGGGAGACACGAGCAGTACTTC.

Turning to this clone: One junction end disagrees with the germline gene, perhaps due to a read error. The chain joins TRBV6-6 to TRBJ2-1; 7 nucleotides agree with TRBD2. Looked up from germline, CDR1 is MNHNY and CDR2 is SVGAGI (reference sequence). The CDR3 loop spans 15 amino acids. CDR3 region: CASSDSGLPYNEQFF. In DNA, the CDR3 is TGTGCCAGCAGTGACTCGGGACTACCCTACAATGAGCAGTTCTTC.

The chain is built from TRBV2 and TRBJ2-2; 8 positions agree with TRBD2. Germline lookup yields CDR1 SNHLY and CDR2 FYNNEI. V was clipped by 1 base and J by 1 base; unmatched bases: 2. The CDR3 sequence is 16 residues long. CDR3 coding DNA: TGTGCCAGCAGTGAAGAGGGACTAGGGAACACCGGGGAGCTGTTTTTT. Protein sequence: CASSEEGLGNTGELFF.

V and J are TRBV7-6 and TRBJ1-5; no firm D call. The germline gives CDR1 SGHVS, CDR2 FNYEAQ. This CDR3 contains 11 residues. Trimming took off 9 bases at V and 2 bases at J, with 5 bases between the two ends. CDR3 sequence: CARRGNQPQHF. Here the CDR3 DNA reads TGTGCCAGACGGGGCAATCAGCCCCAGCATTTT.

The rearrangement joins TRBV5-1 to TRBJ1-1; D is perhaps TRBD1 (5 bases). The V gene lost 4 bases and the J gene lost 8 bases, with 12 bases spanning the gap. The germline gives CDR1 SGHRS, CDR2 YFSETQ. CDR3 length: 12 residues. The CDR3 loop reads CASSPIGGEAFF. CDR3 DNA: TGCGCCAGCAGCCCCATTGGGGGGGAAGCTTTCTTT.

CDR3 bases: TGCGCCAGCAGCCCGGAGGGACAGGCCTCCTATGGCTACACCTTC. This codes for CASSPEGQASYGYTF. The chain is built from TRBV5-1 and TRBJ1-2; 8 bases map to TRBD1. The germline CDR1 and CDR2 sequences are SGHRS and YFSETQ. The ends lost 4 bases at V and 4 bases at J; junction bases unmatched: 9. This CDR3 comprises 15 residues.

Only one count was recorded for this clone. J is TRBJ2-7 and V is TRBV27; 7 nucleotides line up with TRBD1. CDR1 and CDR2 from the germline V gene are MNHEY and SMNVEV (reference sequence). The CDR3 is 13 residues long. Losses at the gene ends were 6 bases for V and 12 bases for J; bases not matched to a gene: 14. The CDR3 coding sequence is TGTGCCAGCAGCCCGCTCCTCAGACAGGGTCGGTACTTC. This encodes CASSPLLRQGRYF.

The chain joins TRBV2 to TRBJ1-5; D unclear. The CDR3 is made up of 16 amino acids. Per germline, CDR1 SNHLY and CDR2 FYNNEI. Trimming pared 3 bases from V and 5 bases from J, leaving 17 bases between. CDR3 DNA sequence: TGTGCCAGCAGTGAGATTGCAGGTATAACGGATCAGCCCCAGCATTTT. This sequence encodes CASSEIAGITDQPQHF.

The gene calls are TRBV18 and TRBJ1-2; 7 nucleotides line up with TRBD1. Germline V CDR1 and CDR2: KGHSH, LQKENI. Germline trimming cut 4 bases from V and 8 bases from J; bases unmatched to any gene: 10. The CDR3 runs 14 residues. For the CDR3, the DNA is TGTGCCAGCTCACTACAAACAGGGGTGGCAGGCTACACCTTC. Translated, it gives CASSLQTGVAGYTF.

This rearrangement joins TRBV4-1 to TRBJ1-1; a weak D match, TRBD1 (5 bases). Germline lookup yields CDR1 MGHRA and CDR2 YSYEKL. The CDR3 totals 16 residues. With 1 base removed from V and 0 bases from J, the gap between germline ends came to 12 bases. The CDR3 DNA reads TGCGCCAGCAGCCAAGGCTGGCAGGGTATGAACACTGAAGCTTTCTTT. This translates into CASSQGWQGMNTEAFF.

This chain links TRBV6-1 with TRBJ2-2; D may be TRBD2 (6 bases). The CDR3 is 14 amino acids. Trimming removed 3 bases at V and 4 bases at J, with 9 bases between. Germline CDR1 reads MNHNS; CDR2 reads SASEGT. The CDR3 coding sequence is TGTGCCAGCAGTGATTGGAGGGCCACCGGGGAGCTGTTTTTT. Encoded protein: CASSDWRATGELFF.

This chain uses TRBV4-3 with TRBJ2-7; D is uncertain. The CDR3 runs 14 residues. CDR1 LGHNA and CDR2 YSLEER come from the germline V gene. V was clipped by 1 base and J by 3 bases, with 10 bases between them. The CDR3 region is CASSQVKLGYEQYF. The CDR3 nucleotides are TGCGCCAGCAGCCAAGTCAAGCTAGGCTACGAGCAGTACTTC.

The V gene is TRBV9, the J gene TRBJ2-5, with 10 bases lining up with TRBD1. The CDR3 contains 15 residues. J was trimmed by 4 bases and V by 4 bases; bases with no gene match: 7. Germline-derived CDR1 and CDR2 are SGDLS and YYNGEE. The CDR3 loop is CASSRQGARGETQYF. CDR3 DNA: TGTGCCAGCAGCCGACAGGGGGCGAGAGGAGAGACCCAGTACTTC.

This rearrangement joins TRBV15 to TRBJ2-1, with TRBD1 identical over 12 bases. Unmatched junction bases numbered 11, after V lost 4 bases and J lost 7 bases. The CDR3 covers 17 residues. Germline values: CDR1 LNHNV, CDR2 YYDKDF (reference sequence). The CDR3 DNA reads TGTGCCACCAGCACCGGAACCGGGACAGGGGGCTGGAATGAGCAGTTCTTC. Its translation is CATSTGTGTGGWNEQFF.

The chain joins TRBV18 to TRBJ1-1; D gene uncertain. This CDR3 is 12 amino acids long. Germline CDR1 KGHSH, CDR2 LQKENI. Trimming took off 6 bases at V and 7 bases at J, with 12 bases between the two ends. The CDR3 DNA is TGTGCCAGCTCCCATCGAGATATTGAAGCTTTCTTT. This codes for CASSHRDIEAFF.